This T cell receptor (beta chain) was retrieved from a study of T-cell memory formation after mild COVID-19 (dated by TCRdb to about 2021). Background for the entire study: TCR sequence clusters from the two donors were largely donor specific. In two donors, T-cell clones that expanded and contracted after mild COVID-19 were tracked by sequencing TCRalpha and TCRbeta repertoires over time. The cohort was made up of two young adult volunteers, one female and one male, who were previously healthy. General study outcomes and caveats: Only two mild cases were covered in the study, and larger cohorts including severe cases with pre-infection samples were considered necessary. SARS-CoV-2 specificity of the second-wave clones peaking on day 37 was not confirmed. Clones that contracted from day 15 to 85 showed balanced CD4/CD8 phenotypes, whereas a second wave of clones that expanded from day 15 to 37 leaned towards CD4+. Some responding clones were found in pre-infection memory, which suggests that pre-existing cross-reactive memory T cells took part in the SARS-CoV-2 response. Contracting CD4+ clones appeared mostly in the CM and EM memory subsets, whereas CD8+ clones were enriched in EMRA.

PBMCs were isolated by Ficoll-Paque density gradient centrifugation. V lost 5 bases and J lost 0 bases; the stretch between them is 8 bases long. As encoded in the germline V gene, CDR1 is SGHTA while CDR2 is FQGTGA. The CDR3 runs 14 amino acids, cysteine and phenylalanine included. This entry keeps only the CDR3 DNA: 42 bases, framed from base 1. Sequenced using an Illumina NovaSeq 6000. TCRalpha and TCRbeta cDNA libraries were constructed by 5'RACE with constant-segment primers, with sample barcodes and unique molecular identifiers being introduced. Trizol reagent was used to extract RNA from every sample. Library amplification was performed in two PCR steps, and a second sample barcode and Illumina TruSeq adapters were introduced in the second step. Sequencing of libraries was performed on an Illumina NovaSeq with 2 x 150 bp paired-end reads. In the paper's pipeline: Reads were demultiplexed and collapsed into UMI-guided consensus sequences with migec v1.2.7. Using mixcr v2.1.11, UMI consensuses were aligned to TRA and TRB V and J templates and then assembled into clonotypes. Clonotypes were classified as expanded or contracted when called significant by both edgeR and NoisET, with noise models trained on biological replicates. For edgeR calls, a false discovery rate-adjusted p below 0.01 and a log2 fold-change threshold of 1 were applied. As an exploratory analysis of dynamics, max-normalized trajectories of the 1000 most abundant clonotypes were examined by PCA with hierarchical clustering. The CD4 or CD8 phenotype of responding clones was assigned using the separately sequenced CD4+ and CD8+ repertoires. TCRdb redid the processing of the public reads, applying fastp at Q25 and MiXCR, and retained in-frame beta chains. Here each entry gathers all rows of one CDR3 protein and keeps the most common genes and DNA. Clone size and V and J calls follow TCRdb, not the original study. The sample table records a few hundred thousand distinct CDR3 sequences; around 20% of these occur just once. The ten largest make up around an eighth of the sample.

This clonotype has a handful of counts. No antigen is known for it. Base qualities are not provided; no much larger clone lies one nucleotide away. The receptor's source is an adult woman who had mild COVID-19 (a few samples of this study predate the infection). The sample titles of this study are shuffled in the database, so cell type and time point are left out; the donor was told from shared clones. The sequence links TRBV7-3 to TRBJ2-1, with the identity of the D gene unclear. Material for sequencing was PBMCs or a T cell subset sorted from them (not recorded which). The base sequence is TGTGCCAGCAGCCTCCGAAGCTCCTACAATGAGCAGTTCTTC. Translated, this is CASSLRSSYNEQFF. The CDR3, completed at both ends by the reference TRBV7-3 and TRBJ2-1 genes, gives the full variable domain GAGVSQTPSNKVTEKGKYVELRCDPISGHTALYWYRQSLGQGPEFLIYFQGTGAADDSGLPNDRFFAVRPEGSVSTLKIQRTERGDSAVYLCASSLRSSYNEQFFGPGTRLTVL.